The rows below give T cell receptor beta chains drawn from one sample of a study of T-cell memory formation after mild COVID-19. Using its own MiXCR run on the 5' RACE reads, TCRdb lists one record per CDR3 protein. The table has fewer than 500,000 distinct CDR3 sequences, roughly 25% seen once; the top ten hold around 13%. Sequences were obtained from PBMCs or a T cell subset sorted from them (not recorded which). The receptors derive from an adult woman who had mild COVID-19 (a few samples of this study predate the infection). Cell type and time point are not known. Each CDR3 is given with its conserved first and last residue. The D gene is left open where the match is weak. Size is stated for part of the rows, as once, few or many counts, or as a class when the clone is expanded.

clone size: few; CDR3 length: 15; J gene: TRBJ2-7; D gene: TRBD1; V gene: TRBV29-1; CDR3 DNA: TGCAGCGTTGAATTACCGGGACAGGGCAGGCACGAGCAGTACTTC; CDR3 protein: CSVELPGQGRHEQYF
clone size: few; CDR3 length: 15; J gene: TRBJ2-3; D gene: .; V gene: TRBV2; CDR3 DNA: TGTGCCAGCAGTTCCGACGTAGCTAGCACAGATACGCAGTATTTT; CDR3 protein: CASSSDVASTDTQYF
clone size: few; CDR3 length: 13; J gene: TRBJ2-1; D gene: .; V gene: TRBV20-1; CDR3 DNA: TGCAGTGCTAGCGGGAGAATTCACAATGAGCAGTTCTTC; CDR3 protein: CSASGRIHNEQFF
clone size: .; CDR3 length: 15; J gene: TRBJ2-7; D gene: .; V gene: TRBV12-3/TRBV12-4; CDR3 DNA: TGTGCCAGCAGTTTAGGGCAGGGGGGAACCTACGAGCAGTACTTC; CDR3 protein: CASSLGQGGTYEQYF
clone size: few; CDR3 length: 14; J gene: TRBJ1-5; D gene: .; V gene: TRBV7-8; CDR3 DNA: TGTGCCAGCAGCCCGGCCCTAAGGAATCAGCCCCAGCATTTT; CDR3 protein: CASSPALRNQPQHF
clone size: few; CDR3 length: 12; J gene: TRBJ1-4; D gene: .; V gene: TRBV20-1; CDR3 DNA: TGCAGTGCTAGACCTCCAAATGAAAAACTGTTTTTT; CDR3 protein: CSARPPNEKLFF
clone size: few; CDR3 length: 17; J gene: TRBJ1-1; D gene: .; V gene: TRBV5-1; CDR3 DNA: TGCGCCAGCAGCTTACCGAAGGAGGCAGGGGCGCACACTGAAGCTTTCTTT; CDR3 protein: CASSLPKEAGAHTEAFF
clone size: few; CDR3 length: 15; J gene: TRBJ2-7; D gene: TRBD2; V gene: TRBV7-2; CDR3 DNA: TGTGCCAGCCAAGGGGCTAGCGGGAGGGCCTCGGAGCAGTACTTC; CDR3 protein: CASQGASGRASEQYF
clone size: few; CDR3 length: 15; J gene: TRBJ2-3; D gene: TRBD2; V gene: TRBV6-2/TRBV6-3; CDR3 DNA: TGTGCCAGCAGTTGGCTAGCGGACCTCACAGATACGCAGTATTTT; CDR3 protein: CASSWLADLTDTQYF
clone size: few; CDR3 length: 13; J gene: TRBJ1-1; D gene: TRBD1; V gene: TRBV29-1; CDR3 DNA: TGCAGCGTTTACAGGGGGGGGAACACTGAAGCTTTCTTT; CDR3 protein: CSVYRGGNTEAFF
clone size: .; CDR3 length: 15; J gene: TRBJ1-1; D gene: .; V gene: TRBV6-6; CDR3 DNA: TGTGCCAGCAGTTACGGAGGGGCAGGGTGGACTGAAGCTTTCTTT; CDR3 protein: CASSYGGAGWTEAFF
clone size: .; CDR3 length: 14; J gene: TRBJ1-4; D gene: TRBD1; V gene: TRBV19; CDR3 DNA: TGTGCCAGTAGAACGGGACAGCGTAATGAAAAACTGTTTTTT; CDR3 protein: CASRTGQRNEKLFF
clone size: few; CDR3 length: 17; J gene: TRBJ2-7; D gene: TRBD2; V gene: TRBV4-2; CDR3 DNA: TGTGCCAGCAGCCGGGAGATAGCGGGGGGTTCCATTTACGAGCAGTACTTC; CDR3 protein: CASSREIAGGSIYEQYF
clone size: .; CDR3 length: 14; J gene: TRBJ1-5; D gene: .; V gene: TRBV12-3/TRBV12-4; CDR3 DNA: TGTGCCAGCACCTGGGACGATAGCAATCAGCCCCAGCATTTT; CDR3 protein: CASTWDDSNQPQHF
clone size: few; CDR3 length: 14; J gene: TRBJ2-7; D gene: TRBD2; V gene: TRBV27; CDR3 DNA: TGTGCCAGCAGTCCGGGGGGAGGAGGCAGCGAGCAGTACTTC; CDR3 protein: CASSPGGGGSEQYF
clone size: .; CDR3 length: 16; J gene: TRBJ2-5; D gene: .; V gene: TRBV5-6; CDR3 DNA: TGTGCCAGCAGCTTGGAAGGGGCGCCCCGAGGAGAGACCCAGTACTTC; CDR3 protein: CASSLEGAPRGETQYF
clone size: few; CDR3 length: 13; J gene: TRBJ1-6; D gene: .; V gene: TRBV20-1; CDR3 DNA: TGCAGTGCTAGCGGGGACTTGGTTTCACCCCTCCACTTT; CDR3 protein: CSASGDLVSPLHF